A selection of T cell receptor beta chains follows, all from one sample in a study of shared clonotypes between healthy human individuals. TCRdb keeps only in-frame clones here, not all; method: immunoSEQ multiplex PCR. Of 2,500,000 or so clones listed, more than 80% are singletons. What was sequenced was naive CD4+ T cells sorted from blood. These receptors were collected from a man aged 18 to 30 in good health. Each CDR3 is given with its conserved first and last residue. Fields, in order: V gene, clone size, J gene, D gene, CDR3 DNA, CDR3 protein. The D gene is left open where the match is weak. Clone size is stated in some rows and not others, as once, few, many or a class when expanded.

V gene: TRBV2; clone size: .; J gene: TRBJ2-1; D gene: .; CDR3 DNA: TGTGCCAGCAGGGACGCCTGGGCCAATGAGCAGTTCTTC; CDR3 protein: CASRDAWANEQFF
V gene: TRBV6-6; clone size: .; J gene: TRBJ2-7; D gene: TRBD2; CDR3 DNA: TGTGCCAGCAGGAGGGAGGGCTTATACGAGCAGTACTTC; CDR3 protein: CASRREGLYEQYF
V gene: TRBV11-2; clone size: .; J gene: TRBJ2-1; D gene: .; CDR3 DNA: TGTGCCAGCGCGGTTAACAGGGCAGATTCCTACAATGAGCAGTTCTTC; CDR3 protein: CASAVNRADSYNEQFF
V gene: TRBV7-3; clone size: .; J gene: TRBJ2-3; D gene: .; CDR3 DNA: TGTGCCAGCAGCGCCTACGGGGGGCGCACAGATACGCAGTATTTT; CDR3 protein: CASSAYGGRTDTQYF
V gene: TRBV6-1; clone size: .; J gene: TRBJ2-7; D gene: TRBD1; CDR3 DNA: TGTGCCAGCAGGGTGACAGGGTCTGACGAGCAGTACTTC; CDR3 protein: CASRVTGSDEQYF
V gene: TRBV2; clone size: .; J gene: TRBJ2-3; D gene: .; CDR3 DNA: TGTGCCAGCAAGGGAAGGGGGGGTGCGGCAGATACGCAGTATTTT; CDR3 protein: CASKGRGGAADTQYF
V gene: TRBV19; clone size: .; J gene: TRBJ1-2; D gene: TRBD1; CDR3 DNA: TGTGCCAGTAGTAACAGGGGACTCAGCTATGGCTACACCTTC; CDR3 protein: CASSNRGLSYGYTF
V gene: TRBV5-8; clone size: .; J gene: TRBJ1-6; D gene: .; CDR3 DNA: TGTGCCAGCAGACCTCGGGACGGTGGGGATTCACCCCTCCACTTT; CDR3 protein: CASRPRDGGDSPLHF
V gene: TRBV7-2; clone size: .; J gene: TRBJ2-7; D gene: .; CDR3 DNA: TGTGCCAGCAGCTTAGCCTGGGAGTACGAGCAGTACTTC; CDR3 protein: CASSLAWEYEQYF
V gene: TRBV2; clone size: .; J gene: TRBJ2-7; D gene: TRBD2; CDR3 DNA: TGTGCCAGCAGTGCTAGCGGACGTACCTACGAGCAGTACTTC; CDR3 protein: CASSASGRTYEQYF
V gene: TRBV10-2; clone size: .; J gene: TRBJ2-7; D gene: TRBD2; CDR3 DNA: TGCGCCAGCAGTGAGCCTAGCGGGACGGGGATCTACGAGCAGTACTTC; CDR3 protein: CASSEPSGTGIYEQYF
V gene: TRBV6-1; clone size: .; J gene: TRBJ1-1; D gene: .; CDR3 DNA: TGTGCCAGCAGGGCCGAATGGGGAATGAACACTGAAGCTTTCTTT; CDR3 protein: CASRAEWGMNTEAFF
V gene: TRBV12-5; clone size: .; J gene: TRBJ2-3; D gene: .; CDR3 DNA: TGTGCTAGTGGTTTGGGACAGGACGGGGCAGATACGCAGTATTTT; CDR3 protein: CASGLGQDGADTQYF
V gene: TRBV28; clone size: .; J gene: TRBJ2-5; D gene: .; CDR3 DNA: TGTGCCAGCAGTTCCGGGGCCCTCACGCAAGAGACCCAGTACTTC; CDR3 protein: CASSSGALTQETQYF
V gene: TRBV7-8; clone size: once; J gene: TRBJ2-3; D gene: TRBD1; CDR3 DNA: TGTGCCAGCAGCTTATTAGGGGACAGGGTCACAGATACGCAGTATTTT; CDR3 protein: CASSLLGDRVTDTQYF
V gene: TRBV6-4; clone size: .; J gene: TRBJ2-1; D gene: .; CDR3 DNA: TGTGCCAGCAGTGCACCCCGACTTCGGGAGCAGTTCTTC; CDR3 protein: CASSAPRLREQFF
V gene: TRBV27; clone size: once; J gene: TRBJ2-5; D gene: TRBD1; CDR3 DNA: TGTGCCAGCAGCCCCTCTATAGACAGGGCGTACCAAGAGACCCAGTACTTC; CDR3 protein: CASSPSIDRAYQETQYF
V gene: TRBV11-2; clone size: .; J gene: TRBJ1-6; D gene: .; CDR3 DNA: TGTGCCAGCAGCACTCGGGGCCTCTATAATTCACCCCTCCACTTT; CDR3 protein: CASSTRGLYNSPLHF
V gene: TRBV18; clone size: .; J gene: TRBJ1-2; D gene: .; CDR3 DNA: TGTGCCAGCTCCCAAGCCGAGGGGTATGGCTACACCTTC; CDR3 protein: CASSQAEGYGYTF
V gene: TRBV27; clone size: few; J gene: TRBJ1-1; D gene: TRBD1; CDR3 DNA: TGTGCCAGCAGTTTAGGGTCCGGACAGGGGGGAAGGACTGAAGCTTTCTTT; CDR3 protein: CASSLGSGQGGRTEAFF
V gene: TRBV6-5; clone size: .; J gene: TRBJ1-6; D gene: .; CDR3 DNA: TGTGCCAGCAGTTACTCACTCAGCTCCTATAATTCACCCCTCCACTTT; CDR3 protein: CASSYSLSSYNSPLHF
V gene: TRBV2; clone size: .; J gene: TRBJ1-2; D gene: .; CDR3 DNA: TGTGCCAGCAGTGAAGTCAAGGTCAGGGGTTGGGGCTACACCTTC; CDR3 protein: CASSEVKVRGWGYTF
V gene: TRBV5-1; clone size: .; J gene: TRBJ2-1; D gene: .; CDR3 DNA: TGCGCCAGCAGCCTATTAGCGTACAATGAGCAGTTCTTC; CDR3 protein: CASSLLAYNEQFF
V gene: TRBV2; clone size: .; J gene: TRBJ1-3; D gene: .; CDR3 DNA: TGTGCCAGCAGTGAAATGTCATTCGGGCCCACTGGAAACACCATATATTTT; CDR3 protein: CASSEMSFGPTGNTIYF
V gene: TRBV6-5; clone size: .; J gene: TRBJ2-7; D gene: TRBD1; CDR3 DNA: TGTGCCAGCAGTTATCACGAGGGGGCAGGCGAGCAGTACTTC; CDR3 protein: CASSYHEGAGEQYF
V gene: TRBV19; clone size: .; J gene: TRBJ1-2; D gene: TRBD1; CDR3 DNA: TGTGCCAGCACCCCTCGGGACAGGAGATATGGCTACACCTTC; CDR3 protein: CASTPRDRRYGYTF
V gene: TRBV30; clone size: .; J gene: TRBJ1-2; D gene: .; CDR3 DNA: TGTGCCTGGAGTGTATCGAGAGGCTACACCTTC; CDR3 protein: CAWSVSRGYTF
V gene: TRBV7-2; clone size: .; J gene: TRBJ2-5; D gene: .; CDR3 DNA: TGTGCCAGCAGCCGGGGACGGTCCCAAGAGACCCAGTACTTC; CDR3 protein: CASSRGRSQETQYF
V gene: TRBV19; clone size: .; J gene: TRBJ1-5; D gene: .; CDR3 DNA: TGTGCCAGTAGTCCCCGCCCGGGCATGGGGAATCAGCCCCAGCATTTT; CDR3 protein: CASSPRPGMGNQPQHF
V gene: TRBV5-6; clone size: .; J gene: TRBJ1-5; D gene: .; CDR3 DNA: TGTGCCAGCAGCTTGGGACCGCGGGGTCAGCCCCAGCATTTT; CDR3 protein: CASSLGPRGQPQHF
V gene: TRBV6-6; clone size: .; J gene: TRBJ1-6; D gene: TRBD1; CDR3 DNA: TGTGCCAGCAGTTACGCCCAGGGGGATAATTCACCCCTCCACTTT; CDR3 protein: CASSYAQGDNSPLHF
V gene: TRBV5-1; clone size: .; J gene: TRBJ2-1; D gene: TRBD1; CDR3 DNA: TGCGCCAGCAGCACCGGACAGGGTTACAATGAGCAGTTCTTC; CDR3 protein: CASSTGQGYNEQFF
V gene: TRBV5-6; clone size: .; J gene: TRBJ2-7; D gene: TRBD1; CDR3 DNA: TGTGCCAGCAGCTTCGCGGACAGGGCGACCTACGAGCAGTACTTC; CDR3 protein: CASSFADRATYEQYF
V gene: TRBV19; clone size: .; J gene: TRBJ2-3; D gene: .; CDR3 DNA: TGTGCCAGTAGCCTAGCGCCTCCCCGGAGCACAGATACGCAGTATTTT; CDR3 protein: CASSLAPPRSTDTQYF
V gene: TRBV23-1; clone size: once; J gene: TRBJ1-4; D gene: .; CDR3 DNA: TGCGCCAGAACCAACGGGGGCCACACAGGGCTGCCTAATGAAAAACTGTTTTTT; CDR3 protein: CARTNGGHTGLPNEKLFF
V gene: TRBV28; clone size: .; J gene: TRBJ2-1; D gene: .; CDR3 DNA: TGTGCCAGCGCTACAGGGTACAAGTACAATGAGCAGTTCTTC; CDR3 protein: CASATGYKYNEQFF
V gene: TRBV5-1; clone size: .; J gene: TRBJ1-1; D gene: .; CDR3 DNA: TGCGCCAGCAGCTTCAGGGACACTGAAGCTTTCTTT; CDR3 protein: CASSFRDTEAFF
V gene: TRBV7-9; clone size: .; J gene: TRBJ2-5; D gene: .; CDR3 DNA: TGTGCCAGCAGCTTAGTTATAGCGGCCCCCTTGGGGGAGACCCAGTACTTC; CDR3 protein: CASSLVIAAPLGETQYF
V gene: TRBV5-4; clone size: .; J gene: TRBJ1-2; D gene: TRBD1; CDR3 DNA: TGTGCCAGCAGACTCCAGGGGGCGGATGGCTACACCTTC; CDR3 protein: CASRLQGADGYTF
V gene: TRBV7-8; clone size: .; J gene: TRBJ2-4; D gene: TRBD2; CDR3 DNA: TGTGCCAGCAGCTTAGTCAGGTTCAGGACTAGGGAAAACATTCAGTACTTC; CDR3 protein: CASSLVRFRTRENIQYF
V gene: TRBV18; clone size: .; J gene: TRBJ2-5; D gene: TRBD1; CDR3 DNA: TGTGCCAGCTCACCACGGACAGGGGCGAACCAAGAGACCCAGTACTTC; CDR3 protein: CASSPRTGANQETQYF
V gene: TRBV10-1; clone size: .; J gene: TRBJ2-3; D gene: TRBD2; CDR3 DNA: TGCGCCAGCAGTGAGTCCCCAGGACTAGCGGGGAACACAGATACGCAGTATTTT; CDR3 protein: CASSESPGLAGNTDTQYF
V gene: TRBV18; clone size: .; J gene: TRBJ2-3; D gene: TRBD1; CDR3 DNA: TGTGCCAGCTCACCGACAGGGACCACAGATACGCAGTATTTT; CDR3 protein: CASSPTGTTDTQYF
V gene: TRBV6-5; clone size: .; J gene: TRBJ1-6; D gene: .; CDR3 DNA: TGTGCCAGCAGTCCCAGGGAGGGAGATTCACCCCTCCACTTT; CDR3 protein: CASSPREGDSPLHF
V gene: TRBV21-1; clone size: .; J gene: TRBJ2-2; D gene: .; CDR3 DNA: TGTGCCAGCAGCAAGAGGACAGAAAAGAACCCTACCGGGGAGCTGTTTTTT; CDR3 protein: CASSKRTEKNPTGELFF